The table lists the clone carrying this T cell receptor (beta chain) with a few counts. V was pared by 0 bases and J by 7 bases, with 9 bases of the junction left unmatched. Germline loops: CDR1 MGHRA, CDR2 YSYEKL. The CDR3 consists of 17 residues. This sample stems from a study of response to subunit inactivated influenza vaccine. TCRdb ran MiXCR on the RT-PCR reads and lists one entry per CDR3 protein. The sample includes some 540,000 distinct CDR3 sequences, under 30% of them seen just once. In addition, the sample was reused for a study of T cells expressing NK-cell markers. That paper notes: Template switching by 5'RACE with UMIs generated the TCR beta cDNA.

The clonotype was recovered from a man aged 45-65 years who received an inactivated influenza vaccine. This material consisted of CD4+ T cells sorted from PBMCs, taken roughly 13 days after vaccination. The chain has TRBV4-1 and TRBJ2-1; 10 bases are shared with TRBD2. The chain's CDR3 is CASSQDISGGAQNEQFF. The DNA for the CDR3 is TGCGCCAGCAGCCAAGATATAAGCGGGGGGGCGCAGAATGAGCAGTTCTTC.